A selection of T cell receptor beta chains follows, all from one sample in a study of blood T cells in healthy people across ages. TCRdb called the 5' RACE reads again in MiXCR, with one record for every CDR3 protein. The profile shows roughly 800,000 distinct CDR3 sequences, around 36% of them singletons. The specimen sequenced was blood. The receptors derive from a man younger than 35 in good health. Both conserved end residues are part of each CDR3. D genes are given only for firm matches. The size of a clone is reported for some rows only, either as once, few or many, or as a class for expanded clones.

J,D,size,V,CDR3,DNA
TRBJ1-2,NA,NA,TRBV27,CASSLSPATANYGYTF,TGTGCCAGCAGTTTAAGTCCGGCGACAGCTAACTATGGCTACACCTTC
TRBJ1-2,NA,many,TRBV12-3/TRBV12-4,CASSSEGWAQYGYTF,TGTGCCAGCAGTTCCGAGGGGTGGGCCCAATATGGCTACACCTTC
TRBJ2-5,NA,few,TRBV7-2,CASSSRGAETQYF,TGTGCCAGCAGCTCCCGCGGGGCCGAGACCCAGTACTTC
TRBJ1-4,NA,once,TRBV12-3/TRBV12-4,CASSVDRIGEKLFF,TGTGCCAGCAGTGTAGACAGAATAGGTGAAAAACTGTTTTTT
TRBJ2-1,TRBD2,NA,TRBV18,CASSLSMASGEQFF,TGTGCCAGCTCACTATCAATGGCTAGCGGTGAGCAGTTCTTC
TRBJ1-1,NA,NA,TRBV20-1,CSARADRTEAFF,TGCAGTGCTAGAGCCGATAGGACCGAAGCTTTCTTT
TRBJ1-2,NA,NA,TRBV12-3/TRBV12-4,CASSHNRALNYGYTF,TGTGCCAGCAGTCACAACAGGGCATTGAACTATGGCTACACCTTC
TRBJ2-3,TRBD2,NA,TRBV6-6,CASRQLTSGRTDTQYF,TGTGCCAGCAGACAATTGACTAGCGGACGCACAGATACGCAGTATTTT
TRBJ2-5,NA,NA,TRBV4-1,CASSQGARNYEQDF,TGCGCCAGCAGCCAAGGGGCCAGGAACTACGAGCAGGACTTC
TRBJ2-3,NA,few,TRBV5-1,CASSLYRGIRDTQYF,TGCGCCAGCAGCTTGTATAGGGGGATAAGAGATACGCAGTATTTT
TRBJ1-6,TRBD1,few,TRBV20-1,CSARSPGTDSNSPLHF,TGCAGTGCTAGATCCCCCGGGACAGACTCTAATTCACCCCTCCACTTT
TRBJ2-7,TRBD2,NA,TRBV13,CASSPRERDYNEQYF,TGTGCCAGCAGCCCCCGTGAGAGGGACTACAATGAGCAGTACTTC
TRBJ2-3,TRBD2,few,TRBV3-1,CASSQDAPGLAADTQYF,TGTGCCAGCAGCCAAGACGCACCGGGACTAGCCGCAGATACGCAGTATTTT
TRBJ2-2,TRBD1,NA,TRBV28,CASRGTVNTGELFF,TGTGCCAGCAGGGGGACAGTGAACACCGGGGAGCTGTTTTTT
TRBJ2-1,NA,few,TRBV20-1,CSPYSGSYNEQFF,TGCAGCCCATATAGCGGTTCCTACAATGAGCAGTTCTTC
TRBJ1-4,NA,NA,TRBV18,CASSPGQEEEKLFF,TGTGCCAGCTCACCTGGCCAGGAGGAGGAAAAACTGTTTTTT
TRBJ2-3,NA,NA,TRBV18,CASSPASQSDTQYF,TGTGCCAGCTCACCGGCTAGCCAGTCGGATACGCAGTATTTT
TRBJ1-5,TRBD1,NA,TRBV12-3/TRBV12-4,CASRGTVGQPQHF,TGTGCCAGCAGGGGGACAGTGGGGCAGCCCCAGCATTTT
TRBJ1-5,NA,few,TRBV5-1,CASSSGSGGYSNQPQHF,TGCGCCAGCAGCTCTGGCTCCGGGGGGTATAGCAATCAGCCCCAGCATTTT
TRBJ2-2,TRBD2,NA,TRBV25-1,CASTQKGDPRLLAGANTGELFF,TGTGCCAGCACCCAAAAGGGGGACCCACGACTCCTAGCGGGGGCGAACACCGGGGAGCTGTTTTTT
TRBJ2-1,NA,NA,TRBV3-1,CASSFLRGNEQFF,TGTGCCAGCAGCTTTCTCCGGGGCAATGAGCAGTTCTTC
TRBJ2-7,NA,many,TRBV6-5,CASSLHPGHPYEQYF,TGTGCCAGCAGTTTACACCCGGGACATCCCTACGAGCAGTACTTC
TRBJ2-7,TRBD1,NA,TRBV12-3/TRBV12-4,CASSGPGQGVDEQYF,TGTGCCAGCAGCGGCCCGGGACAGGGTGTCGACGAGCAGTACTTC
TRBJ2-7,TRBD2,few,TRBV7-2,CASSLVGGGAYEQYF,TGTGCCAGCAGCTTAGTCGGCGGGGGGGCCTACGAGCAGTACTTC
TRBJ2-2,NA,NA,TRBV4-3,CASNQGGAGNTGELFF,TGCGCCAGCAACCAAGGGGGGGCGGGGAACACCGGGGAGCTGTTTTTT
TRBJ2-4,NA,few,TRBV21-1,CASSKGETYRQLEIIAKNIQYF,TGTGCCAGCAGCAAAGGAGAGACCTACCGACAGCTAGAAATTATAGCCAAAAACATTCAGTACTTC
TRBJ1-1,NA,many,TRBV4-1,CASSQDPSGGLNTEAFF,TGCGCCAGCAGCCAGGACCCGTCCGGGGGCCTGAACACTGAAGCTTTCTTT
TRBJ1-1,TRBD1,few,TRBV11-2,CASSSGTGWTEAFF,TGTGCCAGCAGCTCCGGGACAGGGTGGACTGAAGCTTTCTTT
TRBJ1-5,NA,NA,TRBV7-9,CASSLAGDYQPQHF,TGTGCCAGCAGCTTGGCAGGGGACTATCAGCCCCAGCATTTT
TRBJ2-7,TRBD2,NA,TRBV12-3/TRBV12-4,CASSLTSGGNEQYF,TGTGCCAGCAGTTTGACTAGCGGGGGGAATGAGCAGTACTTC
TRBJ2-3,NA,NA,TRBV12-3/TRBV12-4,CASSVAYQTDTQYF,TGTGCCAGCAGTGTAGCGTATCAGACGGATACGCAGTATTTT
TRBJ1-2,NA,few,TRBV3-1,CASSLGEPNYGYTF,TGTGCCAGCAGCCTCGGGGAGCCCAACTATGGCTACACCTTC
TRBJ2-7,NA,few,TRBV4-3,CASRCAGTPYEQYF,TGCGCCAGCCGCTGCGCAGGGACTCCCTACGAGCAGTACTTC
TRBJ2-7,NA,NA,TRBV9,CASSVRKEPYEQYF,TGTGCCAGCAGCGTTCGGAAGGAACCCTACGAGCAGTACTTC
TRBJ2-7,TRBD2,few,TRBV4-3,CASSVMAGGPRNEQYF,TGCGCCAGCAGCGTGATGGCGGGGGGGCCGAGAAATGAGCAGTACTTC
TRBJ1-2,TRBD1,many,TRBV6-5,CASSDRAHGYTF,TGTGCCAGCAGCGACAGGGCCCATGGCTACACCTTC
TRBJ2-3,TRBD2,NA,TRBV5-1,CASSLTTGGLAGGRDTQYF,TGCGCCAGCAGCTTGACCACCGGGGGACTAGCGGGAGGGAGAGATACGCAGTATTTT
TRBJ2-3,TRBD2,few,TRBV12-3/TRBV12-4,CASSTSGGRTDTQYF,TGTGCCAGCAGCACCAGCGGGGGCCGCACAGATACGCAGTATTTT
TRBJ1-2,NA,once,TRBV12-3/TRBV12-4,CASSPQPAGPYGYTF,TGTGCCAGCAGCCCTCAACCTGCAGGGCCCTATGGCTACACCTTC
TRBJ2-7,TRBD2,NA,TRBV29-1,CSVGPTSGGVNEQYF,TGCAGCGTTGGACCAACTAGCGGGGGAGTCAATGAGCAGTACTTC
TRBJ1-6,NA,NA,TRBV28,CATQIGLYNSPLHF,TGTGCCACCCAAATAGGCCTCTATAATTCACCCCTCCACTTT
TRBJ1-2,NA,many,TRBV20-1,CSAREPGPIPGGYTF,TGCAGTGCTAGGGAACCGGGACCCATCCCAGGGGGCTACACCTTC
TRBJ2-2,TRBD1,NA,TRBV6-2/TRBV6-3,CASRQWTGPDYFTGELFF,TGTGCCAGCAGACAGTGGACAGGGCCGGATTATTTCACCGGGGAGCTGTTTTTT
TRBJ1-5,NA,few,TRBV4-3,CASSQAFTGRTSNQPQHF,TGCGCCAGCAGCCAAGCGTTTACGGGGAGAACCAGCAATCAGCCCCAGCATTTT
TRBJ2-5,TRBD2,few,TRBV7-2,CASSTGTSVETQYF,TGTGCCAGCAGCACCGGGACTAGCGTGGAGACCCAGTACTTC
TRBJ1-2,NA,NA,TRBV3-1,CASSQSGGRGNYGHTF,TGTGCCAGCAGCCAGTCCGGCGGGAGGGGCAACTATGGCCACACCTTC
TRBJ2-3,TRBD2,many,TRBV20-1,CSARSGGTTDTQYF,TGCAGTGCTAGATCGGGGGGGACCACAGATACGCAGTATTTT
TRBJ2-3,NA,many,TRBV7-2,CASSLEVARATDTQYF,TGTGCCAGCAGCTTAGAAGTCGCCAGAGCCACAGATACGCAGTATTTT